This passage covers 4 T cell receptor beta chains from one sample sequenced in a study of low-dose radiotherapy and immunotherapy resistance in tumors (dated by TCRdb to between 2021 and 2024). The label giving this sample's time point can be read as: after trial treatment. The treatment or condition label, read with the paper, signifies: LDRT plus nivolumab, ipilimumab, low-dose cyclophosphamide and aspirin (RACIN trial). Sequenced using an Illumina HiSeq 2500. TCRs were amplified with Phusion for 15 to 20 PCR cycles, with a constant-region primer paired with the adapter attached to the V primers. Using fastp at Q25 and MiXCR, TCRdb reprocessed the public reads and kept productive beta chains. A single entry per CDR3 protein holds the most common genes and DNA from its merged rows. This sample holds 40,000 to 65,000 distinct CDR3 sequences; roughly 31% were observed only once. Of the sample, 8.2% is held by the ten largest clones.

The source material was PBMCs, sampled after low-dose radiotherapy plus immunotherapy. The receptors were sampled from a male donor with rectosigmoid adenocarcinoma.

The CDR3 here is CASSPTGTPSYEQYF. The CDR3 DNA reads as TGTGCCAGCAGCCCCACCGGGACACCCTCCTACGAGCAGTACTTC. V is TRBV9 and J is TRBJ2-7; perhaps TRBD1 as D (6 bases). Germline V gene data show CDR1 as SGDLS and CDR2 as YYNGEE. The CDR3 contains 15 residues. V was cut by 4 bases and J by 0 bases, with 14 bases left in between.

J is TRBJ1-5 and V is TRBV6-1; D is undetermined. The CDR3 loop spans 12 amino acids. Germline CDR1 reads MNHNS; CDR2 reads SASEGT. Trimming cost V 1 base and J 5 bases, with 3 bases left between them. CDR3 bases: TGTGCCAGCAGTGAAGGGGATCAGCCCCAGCATTTT. It encodes CASSEGDQPQHF.

This chain joins TRBV5-4 and TRBJ2-7; perhaps TRBD1 as D (5 bases). The V gene's germline CDR1 is SGHNT and CDR2 YYREEE (reference sequence). The length of the CDR3 is 14 residues. The V and J ends lost 4 bases and 0 bases respectively, with 11 bases between them. The CDR3, as DNA: TGTGCCAGCAGCGTCCAGGGAAACTCCTACGAGCAGTACTTC. Encoded protein: CASSVQGNSYEQYF.

The J gene is TRBJ2-1, the V gene TRBV14, with a tentative D call TRBD2 (5 bases). The length of the CDR3 is 14 residues. V was shortened by 2 bases and J by 9 bases, with 14 bases between the two germline ends. The germline V gene has CDR1 SGHDN and CDR2 FVKESK. DNA of the CDR3: TGTGCCAGCAGCCAATTGGTATCGGCGGGTGAGCAGTTCTTC. The encoded protein is CASSQLVSAGEQFF. The whole variable domain, remainder taken from reference TRBV14 and TRBJ2-1, is EAGVTQFPSHSVIEKGQTVTLRCDPISGHDNLYWYRRVMGKEIKFLLHFVKESKQDESGMPNNRFLAERTGGTYSTLKVQPAELEDSGVYFCASSQLVSAGEQFFGPGTRLTVL.